The clone carrying this TCR beta chain was seen ten or more times. Its antigen is undetermined. Germline V gene lookup returns CDR1 SEHNR and CDR2 FQNEAQ (reference sequence). Trimming removed 2 bases from V and 5 bases from J, with 10 bases in between. The CDR3 covers 13 residues. The data were taken from a study of T cells in Graves' hyperthyroidism and ophthalmopathy. Study findings and constraints: Within blood appeared most thyroid clonotypes that had expanded above 0.001.

Amplified TCR beta CDR3 regions derived from RNA transcripts. First-round RT-PCR of the TCR CDR3 relied on the HTBI primer set. TCRdb fed the multiplex PCR reads into MiXCR, producing one record per CDR3 protein. The sample has roughly 93,000 distinct CDR3 sequences; roughly 40% are singletons. Sequenced sample: peripheral blood or thyroid tissue (not recorded which). The chain joins TRBV7-9 to TRBJ2-7; weak D call: TRBD2 (5 bases). This clonotype was sampled from a woman aged 25 to 45 with Graves' hyperthyroidism. This CDR3 is CASSLSLVHEQYF. In DNA form, the CDR3 reads TGTGCCAGCAGCTTATCACTAGTCCACGAGCAGTACTTC.